Sequencing of this T cell receptor (beta chain) was carried out in a study of blood T cell repertoires in COVID-19. This CDR3 is 12 amino acids long. The ends were cut back, 3 bases at V and 1 base at J, with 3 bases in the middle. Germline V gene sequence: CDR1 LNHDA, CDR2 SQIVND (reference sequence). Sequenced by immunoSEQ multiplex PCR; TCRdb stores in-frame clones only, minus some. Of 200,000 to 300,000 clones in the sample, approximately 81% were seen once. This chain links TRBV19 with TRBJ1-1; D remains unclear. This clonotype was sampled from a man between 60 and 75 years old with acute or convalescent COVID-19. Source material: peripheral blood. The CDR3 protein is CASSIRNTEAFF. The CDR3 nucleotides are TGTGCCAGTAGTATCAGGAACACTGAAGCTTTCTTT.